One and the same sample provided the 11 T cell receptor beta chains below, sequenced in a study of T cells in Graves' hyperthyroidism and ophthalmopathy. Researchers took RNA transcripts and amplified the TCR beta CDR3 regions from them. The primer set for the first-round RT-PCR of the TCR CDR3 was HTBI. Via MiXCR, TCRdb re-called the multiplex PCR reads, giving one row per CDR3 protein. The sample has some 760,000 distinct CDR3 sequences; 13% to 15% are singletons. Sequenced material: blood. The receptors here all came from a woman between 18 and 29 years old with Graves' hyperthyroidism.

This clonotype was found a few times. The chain carries TRBV7-8 and TRBJ2-7; tentatively, D is TRBD2 (6 bases). Trimming pared 3 bases from V and 2 bases from J, leaving 17 bases between. The CDR3 is made up of 16 amino acids. From germline, CDR1 is SGHVS and CDR2 FQNEAQ. The CDR3 spells CASSFRLVSSAYEQYF. For the CDR3, the DNA is TGTGCCAGCAGCTTTAGACTAGTTAGTTCGGCCTACGAGCAGTACTTC. Full variable domain (rest looked up from reference TRBV7-8 and TRBJ2-7): GAGVSQSPRYKVAKRGQDVALRCDPISGHVSLFWYQQALGQGPEFLTYFQNEAQLDKSGLPSDRFFAERPEGSVSTLKIQRTQQEDSAVYLCASSFRLVSSAYEQYFGPGTRLTVT.

With regard to this clonotype: With a much larger clone just one base away, this may be a read error. The rearrangement joins TRBV12-3 or TRBV12-4 to TRBJ2-5; D might be TRBD2 (5 bases). V lost 6 bases, J lost 4 bases, and 12 bases lay in between. The CDR3 has 13 amino acids. CDR3 bases: TGTGCCAGCAGGATATCGGCGGGAGAGACCCAGTACTTC. This codes for CASRISAGETQYF.

The CDR3 is CASSQFGPTGELFF. CDR3 bases: TGTGCCAGCAGCCAATTTGGTCCAACCGGGGAGCTGTTTTTT. V usage is TRBV14 and J usage is TRBJ2-2, with D uncertain. Germline CDR1 and CDR2: SGHDN and FVKESK. CDR3 length equals 14 residues. With 2 bases removed from V and 5 bases from J, the gap between germline ends came to 9 bases.

There are a few counts of this clonotype. The chain links TRBV4-2 to TRBJ2-7, with a weak D call TRBD2 (5 bases). Germline lookup yields CDR1 LGHNA and CDR2 YNFKEQ. Between the trimmed V and J ends, which lost 2 bases and 5 bases, there was a span of 19 bases. The CDR3 has 16 amino acids. DNA of the CDR3: TGTGCCAGCAGCCAATCTAACAGTAGAGGGATCCACGAGCAGTACTTC. Protein: CASSQSNSRGIHEQYF.

This clonotype was observed a handful of times. This chain links TRBV29-1 with TRBJ2-7; tentative D call: TRBD1 (6 bases). V was cut by 4 bases and J by 3 bases, with 13 bases left in between. Per germline, CDR1 SQVTM and CDR2 ANQGSEA. The CDR3 is 13 residues long. CDR3 amino acids: CSVVGSGVYEQYF. CDR3 coding DNA: TGCAGCGTTGTAGGGTCAGGGGTCTACGAGCAGTACTTC.

This chain links TRBV6-1 with TRBJ1-2; perhaps TRBD1 as D (6 bases). Germline V CDR1 and CDR2: MNHNS, SASEGT. The CDR3 consists of 13 residues. Trimming cost V 6 bases and J 1 base, with 9 bases left between them. The CDR3 is CASRAGDNYGYTF. The CDR3 DNA reads TGTGCCAGCAGAGCAGGGGATAACTATGGCTACACCTTC.

This clonotype showed up many times. The chain couples TRBV7-2 to TRBJ2-7; 8 nucleotides line up with TRBD2. Trimming at V came to 6 bases and at J to 4 bases, leaving 8 bases not matched to a gene. The CDR3 has 14 amino acids. Germline V gene sequence: CDR1 SGHTA, CDR2 FQGNSA. The CDR3 loop is CASRYSGTPYEQYF. The CDR3 nucleotides are TGTGCCAGCAGATATAGCGGGACTCCGTACGAGCAGTACTTC.

This clonotype has a count of ten or more. The chain recombines TRBV7-2 with TRBJ2-1; TRBD2 matches 11 bases. The CDR3 loop spans 18 amino acids. Germline V gives CDR1 SGHTA, CDR2 FQGNSA. V was clipped by 1 base and J by 0 bases; unmatched bases: 5. The CDR3 sequence is CASSLGGTSGSSYNEQFF. The DNA of the CDR3 is TGTGCCAGCAGCTTAGGGGGGACTAGCGGATCCTCCTACAATGAGCAGTTCTTC.

This clonotype has a handful of counts. The chain links TRBV11-3 to TRBJ2-7; no clear D. The CDR3 is made up of 15 amino acids. Trimming left V 2 bases short and J 0 bases short, with 11 bases between. Germline assignment: CDR1 SGHNT and CDR2 YENEEA. The CDR3 is CASSLIAQASYEQYF. CDR3 coding DNA: TGTGCCAGCAGCTTAATCGCCCAGGCCTCCTACGAGCAGTACTTC.

This clonotype was recorded many times. The chain employs TRBV6-2 or TRBV6-3 and TRBJ1-5; 8 nucleotides agree with TRBD1. CDR3 length equals 17 residues. Germline trimming cut 0 bases from V and 6 bases from J; bases unmatched to any gene: 10. The V gene's germline CDR1 is MNHEY and CDR2 SVGEGT. For the CDR3, the DNA is TGTGCCAGCAGTTACTCGCAGCTCAGGGGGCTACCTCAGCCCCAGCATTTT. Translating gives CASSYSQLRGLPQPQHF.

The V gene is TRBV10-1, the J gene TRBJ2-1, with 11 positions matching TRBD2. Per germline, CDR1 WNHNN and CDR2 SYGVQD (reference sequence). This CDR3 has 15 amino acids. V gave up 6 bases and J gave up 10 bases; unmatched junction bases: 11. The chain's CDR3 is CASSLAGGPPREQFF. CDR3 coding DNA: TGCGCCAGCAGCCTAGCGGGAGGCCCGCCTCGGGAGCAGTTCTTC.